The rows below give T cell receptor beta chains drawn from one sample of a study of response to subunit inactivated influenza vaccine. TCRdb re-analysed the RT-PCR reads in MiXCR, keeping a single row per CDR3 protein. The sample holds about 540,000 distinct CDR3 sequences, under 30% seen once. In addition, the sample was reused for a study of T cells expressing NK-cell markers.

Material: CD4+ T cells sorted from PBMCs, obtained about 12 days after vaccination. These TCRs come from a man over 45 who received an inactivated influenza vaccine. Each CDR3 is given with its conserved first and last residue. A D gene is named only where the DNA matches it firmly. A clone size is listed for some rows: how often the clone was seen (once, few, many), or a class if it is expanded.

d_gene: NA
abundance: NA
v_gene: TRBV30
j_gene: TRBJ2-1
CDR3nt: TGTGCCTACACCGGGCCGAGCTCCTACAATGAGCAGTTCTTC
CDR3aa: CAYTGPSSYNEQFF

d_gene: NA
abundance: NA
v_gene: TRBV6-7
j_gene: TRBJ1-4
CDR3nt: TGTGCCAGCAGTTATCACGACGGAAATGAAAAACTGTTTTTT
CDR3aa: CASSYHDGNEKLFF

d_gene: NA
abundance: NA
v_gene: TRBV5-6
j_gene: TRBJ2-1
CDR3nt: TGTGCCAGCAGCTTGGCCGGCGGTCGGGAGCAGTTCTTC
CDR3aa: CASSLAGGREQFF

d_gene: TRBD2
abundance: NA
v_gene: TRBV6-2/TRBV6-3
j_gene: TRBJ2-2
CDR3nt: TGTGCCAGCAGTATAGCGGGCCTACGGCGCGACACCGGGGAGCTGTTTTTT
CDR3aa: CASSIAGLRRDTGELFF

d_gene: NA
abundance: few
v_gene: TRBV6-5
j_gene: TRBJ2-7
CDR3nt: TGTGCCAGCAGTTACGCAGGGCCCTACGAGCAGTACTTC
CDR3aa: CASSYAGPYEQYF

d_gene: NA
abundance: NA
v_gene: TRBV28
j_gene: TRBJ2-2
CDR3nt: TGTGCCCTCAGGCGCCCCAACACCGGGGAGCTGTTTTTT
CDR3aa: CALRRPNTGELFF

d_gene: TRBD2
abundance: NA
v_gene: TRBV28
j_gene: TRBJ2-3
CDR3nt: TGTGCCAGCAGTTCCCCGCTGGGACTAGCGGAGAGCACAGATACGCAGTATTTT
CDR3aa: CASSSPLGLAESTDTQYF

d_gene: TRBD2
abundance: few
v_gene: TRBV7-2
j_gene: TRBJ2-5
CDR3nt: TGTGCCAGCAAACTAGCGGGCCTCCAAGAGACCCAGTACTTC
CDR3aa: CASKLAGLQETQYF

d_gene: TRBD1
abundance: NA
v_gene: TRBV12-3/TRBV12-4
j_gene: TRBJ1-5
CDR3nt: TGTGCCAGCAGGAGGACAGGGGACCAACAGCCCCAGCATTTT
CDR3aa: CASRRTGDQQPQHF

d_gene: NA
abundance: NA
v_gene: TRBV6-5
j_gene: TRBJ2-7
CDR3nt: TGTGCCAGCAGTTACTCCCGCGGCCAGACCTACGAGCAGTACTTC
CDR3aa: CASSYSRGQTYEQYF

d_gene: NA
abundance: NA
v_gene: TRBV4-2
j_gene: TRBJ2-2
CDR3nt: TGTGCCAGCAGCCAAGATCTAGCGTTCACCGGGGAGCTGTTTTTT
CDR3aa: CASSQDLAFTGELFF

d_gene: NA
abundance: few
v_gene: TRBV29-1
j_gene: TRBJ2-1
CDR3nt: TGCAGCGTTGCCTGGGTGGGGGGCAATGAGCAGTTCTTC
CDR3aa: CSVAWVGGNEQFF

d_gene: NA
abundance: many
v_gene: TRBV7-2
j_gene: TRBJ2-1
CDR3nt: TGTGCCAGCAGCTTACAGGTCCACAATGAGCAGTTCTTC
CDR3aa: CASSLQVHNEQFF

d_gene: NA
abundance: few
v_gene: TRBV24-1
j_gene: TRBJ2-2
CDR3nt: TGTGCCACCAGTGGGGGACGGATGGCCGGGGAGCTGTTTTTT
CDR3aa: CATSGGRMAGELFF

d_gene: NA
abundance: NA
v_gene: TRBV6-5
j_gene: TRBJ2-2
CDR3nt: TGTGCCAGCAGTTCGTCAGCCAGGGCCGTCGGGGAGCTGTTTTTT
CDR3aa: CASSSSARAVGELFF

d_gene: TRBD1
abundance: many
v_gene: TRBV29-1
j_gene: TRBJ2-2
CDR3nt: TGCAGCGTTAACGGACAGGGGACCGGGGAGCTGTTTTTT
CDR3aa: CSVNGQGTGELFF

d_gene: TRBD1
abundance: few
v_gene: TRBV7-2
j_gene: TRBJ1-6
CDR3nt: TGTGCCAGCAGCCAGACAGGGGGTGCGGCCCTCCACTTT
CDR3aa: CASSQTGGAALHF

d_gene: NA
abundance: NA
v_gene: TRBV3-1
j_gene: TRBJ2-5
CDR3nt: TGTGCCAGCAGCCTAAGTGTCATAGCGTCATCAGAGAACCAGTACTTC
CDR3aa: CASSLSVIASSENQYF

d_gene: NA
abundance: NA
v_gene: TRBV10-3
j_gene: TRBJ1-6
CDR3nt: TGTGCCATCAGGGACAGTTCGAATAATTCACCCCTCCACTTT
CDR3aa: CAIRDSSNNSPLHF

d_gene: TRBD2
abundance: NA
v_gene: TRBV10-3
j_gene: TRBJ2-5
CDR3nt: TGTGCCATCGGAACTAGCGGGGGGATGGAGACCCAGTACTTC
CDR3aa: CAIGTSGGMETQYF

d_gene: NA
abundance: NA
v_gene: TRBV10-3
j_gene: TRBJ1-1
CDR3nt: TGTGCCATCACGGGACCGCCGGGGACTGAAGCTTTCTTT
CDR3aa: CAITGPPGTEAFF

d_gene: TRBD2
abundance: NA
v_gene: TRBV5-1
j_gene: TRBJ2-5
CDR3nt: TGCGCCAGCAGCGTTGGGACTAGCGGCCAAGAGACCCAGTACTTC
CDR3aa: CASSVGTSGQETQYF

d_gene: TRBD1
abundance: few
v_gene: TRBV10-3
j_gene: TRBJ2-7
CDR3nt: TGTGCCATCAGTGAAGGGACAGGGTTACCCCGGAGTTACGAGCAGTACTTC
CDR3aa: CAISEGTGLPRSYEQYF

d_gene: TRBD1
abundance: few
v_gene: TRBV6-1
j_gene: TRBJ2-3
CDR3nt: TGTGCCAGCAGTGTGGGACAGGGCACAGATACGCAGTATTTT
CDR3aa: CASSVGQGTDTQYF

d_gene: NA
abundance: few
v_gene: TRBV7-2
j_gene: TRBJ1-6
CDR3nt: TGTGCCAGCAGCTTAGAATCCCGGACAATTTCCTCACCCCTCCACTTT
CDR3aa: CASSLESRTISSPLHF

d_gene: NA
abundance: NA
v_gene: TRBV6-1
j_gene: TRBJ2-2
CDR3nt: TGTGCCAGCAGACAGGGTACCACCGGGGAGCTGTTTTTT
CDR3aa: CASRQGTTGELFF

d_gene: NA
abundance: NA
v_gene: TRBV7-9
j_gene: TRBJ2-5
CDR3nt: TGTGCCAGCAGCGCGGGGGCGACAGCACTCGCCCAAGAGACCCAGTACTTC
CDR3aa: CASSAGATALAQETQYF

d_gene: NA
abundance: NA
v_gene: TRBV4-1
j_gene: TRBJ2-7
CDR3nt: TGCGCCAGCAGCCAAGGCAGGGTAGGGTACGAGCAGTACTTC
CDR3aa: CASSQGRVGYEQYF

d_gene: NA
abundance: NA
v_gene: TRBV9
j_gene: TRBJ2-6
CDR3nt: TGTGCCAGCAGCCCCTTCATAGGGTATTCCGGGGCCAACGTCCTGACTTTC
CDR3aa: CASSPFIGYSGANVLTF

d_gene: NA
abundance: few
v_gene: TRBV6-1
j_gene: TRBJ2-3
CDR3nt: TGTGCCAGCAGTGGCCAGGGATGGGGAAGCACAGATACGCAGTATTTT
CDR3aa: CASSGQGWGSTDTQYF

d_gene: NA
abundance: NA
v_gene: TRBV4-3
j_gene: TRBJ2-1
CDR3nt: TGCGCCAGCCGCCCACTACCTAGGGATGAGCAGTTCTTC
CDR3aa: CASRPLPRDEQFF

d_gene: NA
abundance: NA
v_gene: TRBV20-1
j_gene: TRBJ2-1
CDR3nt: TGCAGTGCTAAGGAGGACAATGAGCAGTTCTTC
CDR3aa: CSAKEDNEQFF

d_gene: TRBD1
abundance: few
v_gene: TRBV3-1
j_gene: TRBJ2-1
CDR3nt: TGTGCCAGCAGCCGTGGACAGGGGTCGGGTGAGCAGTTCTTC
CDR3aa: CASSRGQGSGEQFF

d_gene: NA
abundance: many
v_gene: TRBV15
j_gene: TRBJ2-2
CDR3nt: TGTGCCACCAGCAGACGAGGGGGGACCGGGGAGCTGTTTTTT
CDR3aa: CATSRRGGTGELFF

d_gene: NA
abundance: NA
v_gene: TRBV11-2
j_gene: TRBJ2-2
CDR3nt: TGTGCCAGCAGGCGGGGGAACACCGGGGAGCTGTTTTTT
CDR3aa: CASRRGNTGELFF

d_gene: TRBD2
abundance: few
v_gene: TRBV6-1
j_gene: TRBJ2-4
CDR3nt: TGTGCCAGCAAACCAGCGGGATTCGAAAACATTCAGTACTTC
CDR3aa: CASKPAGFENIQYF

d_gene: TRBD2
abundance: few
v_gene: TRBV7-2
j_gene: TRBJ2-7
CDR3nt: TGTGCCAGCAGCCGGGGAGGGGCTACTTCCTACGAGCAGTACTTC
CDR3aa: CASSRGGATSYEQYF

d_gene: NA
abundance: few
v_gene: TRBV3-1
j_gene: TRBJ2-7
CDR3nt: TGTGCCAGCAGCCAAGATCCAGGGAGAAGTCCTCTTTACTACGAGCAGTACTTC
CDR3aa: CASSQDPGRSPLYYEQYF

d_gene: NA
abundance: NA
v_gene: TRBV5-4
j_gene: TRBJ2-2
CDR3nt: TGTGCCAGCAGCTTGGGGTCGCACACCGGGGAGCTGTTTTTT
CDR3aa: CASSLGSHTGELFF

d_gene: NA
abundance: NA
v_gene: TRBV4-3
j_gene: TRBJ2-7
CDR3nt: TGCGCCAGCAGCCAAAATAGACAGTTTCCCTACGAGCAGTACTTC
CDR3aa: CASSQNRQFPYEQYF